This T cell receptor beta chain was identified during a study of blood T cell repertoires in COVID-19. About the research overall: Sites across the United States, Italy and Spain contributed samples from acute and convalescent COVID-19. PBMCs, B-cell-depleted T cells, or T cells provided the cDNA or gDNA that made up the material.

Trimming stripped 3 bases from V and 6 bases from J, with 12 bases between. Germline CDR1 is LNHDA and CDR2 is SQIVND (reference sequence). This CDR3 spans 13 amino acids. Per the study methods: Nucleated cell counts were estimated from reference gene primer amplification. Sequencing was performed with immunoSEQ multiplex PCR; in TCRdb, only in-frame clones are kept and a portion is missing. V, J and clone size are those of that table, while D and trimming were read from the DNA. The profile shows over 200,000 clones, 80% to 90% of them singletons. Sequences were obtained from peripheral blood. This sequence joins TRBV19 and TRBJ2-7; D call uncertain. The receptor's source is a woman aged 45-65 years with active or convalescent COVID-19. CDR3 region: CASSILSRSEQYF. In DNA, the CDR3 is TGTGCCAGTAGTATTCTTAGTCGTTCCGAGCAGTACTTC. Full variable domain (rest looked up from reference TRBV19 and TRBJ2-7): DGGITQSPKYLFRKEGQNVTLSCEQNLNHDAMYWYRQDPGQGLRLIYYSQIVNDFQKGDIAEGYSVSREKKESFPLTVTSAQKNPTAFYLCASSILSRSEQYFGPGTRLTVT.